The 8 T cell receptor beta chains given below trace back to one sample, sequenced in a study of OX40 agonist ivuxolimab in advanced cancers. The method was immunoSEQ multiplex PCR; TCRdb's version includes in-frame clones alone and lacks a portion of them. The sample includes some 67,000 clones, 82% of them seen just once. Sequences were derived from CD4+ or CD8+ T cells sorted from blood, sampled in a trial of the OX40 agonist ivuxolimab. The receptor set was obtained from an adult with an advanced solid tumor such as melanoma, head and neck, liver or kidney cancer.

This clone was counted a single time. The chain uses TRBV19 and TRBJ1-1; 9 bases agree with TRBD1. Germline values: CDR1 LNHDA, CDR2 SQIVND (reference sequence). The CDR3 is made up of 15 amino acids. V gave up 3 bases and J gave up 4 bases; unmatched junction bases: 6. DNA of the CDR3: TGTGCCAGTAGTATGGGGACAGGGTTAGGCACTGAAGCTTTCTTT. Translating gives CASSMGTGLGTEAFF.

Only one count was recorded for this clone. V and J are TRBV28 and TRBJ1-5, with unresolved D. Trimming cost V 8 bases and J 4 bases, with 12 bases left between them. CDR1 MDHEN and CDR2 SYDVKM come from the germline V gene. The CDR3 extends over 13 amino acids. This CDR3 reads CASVSVGNQPQHF. The CDR3 bases are TGTGCCAGCGTCTCGGTTGGGAATCAGCCCCAGCATTTT.

This chain connects TRBV11-3 to TRBJ2-2; no clear D gene. Looked up from germline, CDR1 is SGHNT and CDR2 is YENEEA. V was shortened by 5 bases and J by 2 bases, with 6 bases between the two germline ends. This CDR3 comprises 13 residues. In nucleotides, the CDR3 is TGTGCCAGCAGCCGCGACAACACCGGGGAGCTGTTTTTT. The encoded protein is CASSRDNTGELFF.

This chain links TRBV2 with TRBJ1-2; 9 bases map to TRBD1. The junction had 4 bases not matched to a gene; V was cut back by 6 bases and J by 8 bases. Germline assignment: CDR1 SNHLY and CDR2 FYNNEI. CDR3 size: 12 residues. CDR3 sequence: CASREQGAGYTF. The CDR3 coding sequence is TGTGCCAGCAGAGAACAGGGGGCCGGCTACACCTTC.

This chain joins TRBV6-5 and TRBJ2-7; TRBD1 is a possible D gene (7 bases). CDR3 size: 14 residues. CDR1 is MNHEY, CDR2 SVGAGI, per germline. V was cut by 5 bases and J by 4 bases, with 15 bases left in between. The CDR3 coding sequence is TGTGCCAGCAGTCCAGGGGGGAGGATGTACGAGCAGTACGTC. Amino acid sequence: CASSPGGRMYEQYV.

The chain links TRBV6-1 to TRBJ1-1; D is ambiguous. CDR1 MNHNS and CDR2 SASEGT come from the germline V gene. This CDR3 has 12 amino acids. The V and J ends lost 7 bases and 7 bases respectively, with 13 bases between them. The CDR3 nucleotides read TGTGCCAGCACCTTTGGCTTGCTTGAAGCTTTCTTT. Encoded protein: CASTFGLLEAFF.

The rearrangement joins TRBV28 to TRBJ2-6; a weak D match, TRBD2 (6 bases). Germline CDR1 MDHEN, CDR2 SYDVKM. The CDR3 has 16 residues. The V and J ends lost 5 bases and 0 bases respectively, with 11 bases between them. CDR3 nucleotides: TGTGCCAGCAGTCCGACGGGAGTCTCTGGGGCCAACGTCCTGACTTTC. Protein product: CASSPTGVSGANVLTF. Drawing the rest from reference TRBV28 and TRBJ2-6, the complete variable domain is DVKVTQSSRYLVKRTGEKVFLECVQDMDHENMFWYRQDPGLGLRLIYFSYDVKMKEKGDIPEGYSVSREKKERFSLILESASTNQTSMYLCASSPTGVSGANVLTFGAGSRLTVL.

V and J are TRBV28 and TRBJ1-5, with D maybe TRBD1 (5 bases). The germline gives CDR1 MDHEN, CDR2 SYDVKM. Trimming removed 5 bases at V and 9 bases at J, with 23 bases between. CDR3 length: 16 amino acids. The CDR3 spells CASSAPYGGSRRPQHF. CDR3 in DNA: TGTGCCAGCAGTGCCCCCTATGGGGGAAGTAGACGGCCCCAGCATTTT.